The rows below give T cell receptor beta chains drawn from one sample of a study of T cell changes during pregnancy in multiple sclerosis. The assay was immunoSEQ multiplex PCR, and TCRdb's table has in-frame clones only and misses some. The sample includes 99,000 or so clones, 93% of them seen just once. The sample in question was peripheral blood, obtained after pregnancy. All receptors derive from a female donor with multiple sclerosis, enrolled in a pregnancy study. Each CDR3 is given with its conserved first and last residue. A D gene is named only where the DNA matches it firmly.

TRBV21-1	TRBJ1-1	.	CASSKGRGRGPEAFF	TGTGCCAGCAGCAAAGGGAGGGGGCGCGGTCCTGAAGCTTTCTTT
TRBV28	TRBJ2-7	.	CASRPSGSYYEQYF	TGTGCCAGCAGGCCCAGCGGTTCCTACTACGAGCAGTACTTC
TRBV5-1	TRBJ2-7	.	CASSGQNYEQYF	TGCGCCAGCAGTGGGCAGAACTACGAGCAGTACTTC
TRBV2	TRBJ2-3	TRBD2	CASSTRRGTTDTQYF	TGTGCCAGTTCGACTAGGCGGGGGACGACAGATACGCAGTATTTT
TRBV13	TRBJ2-7	TRBD2	CASSSGTSPYEQYF	TGTGCCAGCAGCTCAGGGACTAGTCCCTACGAGCAGTACTTC
TRBV5-4	TRBJ2-7	TRBD2	CASSNPLAGGVYEQYF	TGTGCCAGCAGCAATCCACTAGCGGGAGGGGTATACGAGCAGTACTTC
TRBV9	TRBJ2-5	.	CASSVSFRETQYF	TGTGCCAGCAGCGTGAGTTTTCGGGAGACCCAGTACTTC
TRBV6-6	TRBJ2-1	TRBD2	CASSDATSQFF	TGTGCCAGCAGTGACGCGACTAGCCAGTTCTTC
TRBV25-1	TRBJ2-7	TRBD1	CASSQGDRRYYEQYF	TGTGCCAGCAGCCAGGGGGACAGGCGATACTACGAGCAGTACTTC
TRBV19	TRBJ2-1	.	CASSFSNEQFF	TGTGCCAGTAGTTTCTCCAATGAGCAGTTCTTC
TRBV11-2	TRBJ2-7	.	CASSLVSARVREQYF	TGTGCCAGCAGCTTAGTTTCGGCCAGGGTGCGGGAGCAGTACTTC
TRBV25-1	TRBJ1-1	.	CASRAHAGNPEAFF	TGTGCCAGCAGGGCTCACGCCGGGAACCCTGAAGCTTTCTTT
TRBV29-1	TRBJ2-2	.	CSVASGSGELFF	TGCAGCGTTGCTTCCGGGTCCGGGGAGCTGTTTTTT
TRBV11-2	TRBJ1-3	.	CASSLALLPGNTIYF	TGTGCCAGCAGCTTAGCGCTACTCCCCGGAAACACCATATATTTT
TRBV6-1	TRBJ2-6	.	CASRFKGSGANVLTF	TGTGCCAGCCGCTTCAAGGGGTCTGGGGCCAACGTCCTGACTTTC